The rows below give T cell receptor beta chains drawn from one sample of a study of T-cell memory formation after mild COVID-19. TCRdb re-derived calls from the 5' RACE reads in MiXCR, one entry per CDR3 protein. The sample lists about 500,000 distinct CDR3 sequences, approximately 20% occurring once. The sequencing input was PBMCs or a T cell subset sorted from them (not recorded which). The origin of the receptors is an adult woman who had mild COVID-19 (a few samples of this study predate the infection). Cell type and time point are not known. Both conserved end residues are part of each CDR3. The order of the fields is CDR3 length, J gene, clone size, V gene, D gene, CDR3 DNA, CDR3 protein. The D gene is left open where the match is weak. A clone size is listed for some rows: how often the clone was seen (once, few, many), or a class if it is expanded.

length: 16; J: TRBJ2-3; size: .; V: TRBV9; D: TRBD2; DNA: TGTGCCAGCAGTGCGGGGGGGGACTCCTACACAGATACGCAGTATTTT; CDR3: CASSAGGDSYTDTQYF
length: 16; J: TRBJ2-3; size: .; V: TRBV29-1; D: .; DNA: TGCAGCGCCCCACGGACTTCCTCAGGGGCCGCAGATACGCAGTATTTT; CDR3: CSAPRTSSGAADTQYF
length: 15; J: TRBJ1-1; size: .; V: TRBV9; D: .; DNA: TGTGCCAGCAGCGTACTATCGGCAGTGAACACTGAAGCTTTCTTT; CDR3: CASSVLSAVNTEAFF
length: 11; J: TRBJ2-5; size: few; V: TRBV7-9; D: .; DNA: TGTGCCAGCAGCATTATGGTTCTCCAGTACTTC; CDR3: CASSIMVLQYF
length: 12; J: TRBJ1-5; size: many; V: TRBV12-3/TRBV12-4; D: .; DNA: TGTGCCAGCAGTTTAGCGGTGGAGCCCCAGCATTTT; CDR3: CASSLAVEPQHF
length: 15; J: TRBJ1-1; size: .; V: TRBV3-1; D: .; DNA: TGTGCCAGCAGCCAAGATCCGGCAAGTTACACTGAAGCTTTCTTT; CDR3: CASSQDPASYTEAFF
length: 13; J: TRBJ1-3; size: .; V: TRBV24-1; D: .; DNA: TGTGCCACCAGTGACACCACTCGGGAGACCATATATTTT; CDR3: CATSDTTRETIYF
length: 15; J: TRBJ1-5; size: .; V: TRBV5-1; D: TRBD1; DNA: TGCGCCAGCAGCCCCACGGACAGGCTCAATCAGCCCCAGCATTTT; CDR3: CASSPTDRLNQPQHF
length: 12; J: TRBJ1-1; size: once; V: TRBV30; D: .; DNA: TGTGCCTGGAAGACTGGGCGAGCTGAAGCTTTCTTT; CDR3: CAWKTGRAEAFF
length: 16; J: TRBJ2-5; size: .; V: TRBV27; D: .; DNA: TGTGCCAGCAGTTTACTCACCGGGCAACCTCAAGAGACCCAGTACTTC; CDR3: CASSLLTGQPQETQYF
length: 14; J: TRBJ2-5; size: .; V: TRBV20-1; D: .; DNA: TGCAGTGCCCCCATTCCCGGGGAAAAAGAGACCCAGTACTTC; CDR3: CSAPIPGEKETQYF
length: 14; J: TRBJ2-5; size: .; V: TRBV11-1; D: .; DNA: TGTGCCAGCAGCTTTCGGTTTGGTTGGGAGACCCAGTACTTC; CDR3: CASSFRFGWETQYF
length: 16; J: TRBJ2-5; size: few; V: TRBV24-1; D: .; DNA: TGTGCCACCAGTGATTTGTACGCGGGGGCTCAAGAGACCCAGTACTTC; CDR3: CATSDLYAGAQETQYF
length: 16; J: TRBJ2-7; size: few; V: TRBV7-9; D: .; DNA: TGTGCCAGCACTATGTCGACAGGCTTGAGACCCTACGAGCAGTACTTC; CDR3: CASTMSTGLRPYEQYF
length: 11; J: TRBJ2-7; size: .; V: TRBV7-2; D: .; DNA: TGTGCCAGCAGCTCCTCAAGCGAGCAGTACTTC; CDR3: CASSSSSEQYF
length: 17; J: TRBJ2-7; size: .; V: TRBV5-1; D: TRBD2; DNA: TGCGCCAGCAGCTTGTGGTCCCAAGCGGGAGCAGCCTACGAGCAGTACTTC; CDR3: CASSLWSQAGAAYEQYF
length: 17; J: TRBJ2-1; size: few; V: TRBV7-2; D: TRBD2; DNA: TGTGCCAGCAGCCTAGGGACTAGCGGGAGAGGGTACAATGAGCAGTTCTTC; CDR3: CASSLGTSGRGYNEQFF
length: 16; J: TRBJ2-5; size: few; V: TRBV6-5; D: TRBD1; DNA: TGTGCCAGCAGTTACAGGGACAGGGGATGGCAAGAGACCCAGTACTTC; CDR3: CASSYRDRGWQETQYF